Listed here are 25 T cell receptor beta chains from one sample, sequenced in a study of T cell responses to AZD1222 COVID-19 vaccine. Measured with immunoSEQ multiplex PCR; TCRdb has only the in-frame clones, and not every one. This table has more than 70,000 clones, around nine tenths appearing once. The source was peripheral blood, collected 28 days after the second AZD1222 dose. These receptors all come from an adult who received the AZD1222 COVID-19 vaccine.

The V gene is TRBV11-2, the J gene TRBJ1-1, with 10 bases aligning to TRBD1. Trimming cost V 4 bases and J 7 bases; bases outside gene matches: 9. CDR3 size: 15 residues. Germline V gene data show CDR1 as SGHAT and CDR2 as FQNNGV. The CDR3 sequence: CASSSQTGGWGEAFF. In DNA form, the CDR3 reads TGTGCCAGCAGCTCCCAGACAGGGGGCTGGGGTGAAGCTTTCTTT. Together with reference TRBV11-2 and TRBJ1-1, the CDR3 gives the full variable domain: EAGVAQSPRYKIIEKRQSVAFWCNPISGHATLYWYQQILGQGPKLLIQFQNNGVVDDSQLPKDRFSAERLKGVDSTLKIQPAKLEDSAVYLCASSSQTGGWGEAFFGQGTRLTVV.

The CDR3, as DNA: TGTGCCAGCAATCCGGGACAGGAGTATCAGCCCCAGCATTTT. It is translated as CASNPGQEYQPQHF. The chain couples TRBV19 to TRBJ1-5; the match to TRBD1 covers 8 bases. CDR1 and CDR2 from the germline V gene are LNHDA and SQIVND (reference sequence). The CDR3 is 14 residues long. The V and J ends lost 9 bases and 5 bases, in that order; junction bases with no gene match: 9.

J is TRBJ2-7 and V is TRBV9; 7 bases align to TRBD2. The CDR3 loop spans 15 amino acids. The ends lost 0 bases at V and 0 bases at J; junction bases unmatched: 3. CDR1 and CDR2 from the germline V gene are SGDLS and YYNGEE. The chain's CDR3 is CASSVGPSGSYEQYF. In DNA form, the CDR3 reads TGTGCCAGCAGCGTAGGTCCTAGCGGCTCCTACGAGCAGTACTTC.

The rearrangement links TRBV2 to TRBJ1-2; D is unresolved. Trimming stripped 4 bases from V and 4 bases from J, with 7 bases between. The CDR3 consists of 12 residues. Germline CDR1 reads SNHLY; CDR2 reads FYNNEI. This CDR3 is CASSAQLYGYTF. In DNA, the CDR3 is TGTGCCAGCAGTGCCCAGCTCTATGGCTACACCTTC.

The chain's CDR3 is CASSGGGTGRIHEQYF. The CDR3, as DNA: TGTGCCAGTAGTGGGGGCGGGACAGGGAGGATCCACGAGCAGTACTTC. The rearrangement joins TRBV19 to TRBJ2-7, with 9 bases that match TRBD1. V trimming: 5 bases; J trimming: 5 bases; junction bases outside the gene matches: 13. The length of the CDR3 is 16 residues. The germline V gene has CDR1 LNHDA and CDR2 SQIVND (reference sequence).

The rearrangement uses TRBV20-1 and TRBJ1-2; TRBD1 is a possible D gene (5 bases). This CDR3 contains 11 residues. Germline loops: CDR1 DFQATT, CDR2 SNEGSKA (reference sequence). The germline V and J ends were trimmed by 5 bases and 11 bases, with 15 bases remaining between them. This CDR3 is CSAFFLGRYTF. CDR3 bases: TGCAGTGCTTTTTTTTTGGGGCGGTACACCTTC.

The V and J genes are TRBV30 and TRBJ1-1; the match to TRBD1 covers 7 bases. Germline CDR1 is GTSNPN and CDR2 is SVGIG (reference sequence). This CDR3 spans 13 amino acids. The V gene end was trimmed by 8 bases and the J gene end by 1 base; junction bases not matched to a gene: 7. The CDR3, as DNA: TGTGCCGGCAGACAGGGCCAGAACACTGAAGCTTTCTTT. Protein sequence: CAGRQGQNTEAFF.

Here the CDR3 reads CASSPDRGGETQYF. In DNA form, the CDR3 reads TGTGCCAGCTCACCCGACAGGGGAGGAGAGACCCAGTACTTC. The V gene is TRBV18, the J gene TRBJ2-5; the match to TRBD1 covers 8 bases. Germline CDR1 is KGHSH and CDR2 is LQKENI. This CDR3 spans 14 amino acids. V was pared by 3 bases and J by 4 bases, with 4 bases of the junction left unmatched.

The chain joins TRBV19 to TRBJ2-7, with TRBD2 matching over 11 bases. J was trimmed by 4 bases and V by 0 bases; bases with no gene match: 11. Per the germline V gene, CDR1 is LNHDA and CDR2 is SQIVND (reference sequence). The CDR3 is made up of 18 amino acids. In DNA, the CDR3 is TGTGCCAGTAGTATAGACGCTAGCGGGAGGCCCATATCTTACGAGCAGTACTTC. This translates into CASSIDASGRPISYEQYF.

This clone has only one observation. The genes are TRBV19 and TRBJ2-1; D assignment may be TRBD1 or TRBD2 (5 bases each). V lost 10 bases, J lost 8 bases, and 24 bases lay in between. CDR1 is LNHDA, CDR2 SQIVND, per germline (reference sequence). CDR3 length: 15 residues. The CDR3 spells CATRGRQKETDEQFF. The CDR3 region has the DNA TGTGCCACCCGAGGGCGACAGAAAGAAACGGATGAGCAGTTCTTC.

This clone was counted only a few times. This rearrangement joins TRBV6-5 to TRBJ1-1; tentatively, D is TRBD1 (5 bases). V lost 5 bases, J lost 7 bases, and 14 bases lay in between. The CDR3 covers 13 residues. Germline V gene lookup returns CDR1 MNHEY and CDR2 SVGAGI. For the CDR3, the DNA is TGTGCCAGCAGTCCCCCGCCCGGGGGTGAAGCTTTCTTT. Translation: CASSPPPGGEAFF.

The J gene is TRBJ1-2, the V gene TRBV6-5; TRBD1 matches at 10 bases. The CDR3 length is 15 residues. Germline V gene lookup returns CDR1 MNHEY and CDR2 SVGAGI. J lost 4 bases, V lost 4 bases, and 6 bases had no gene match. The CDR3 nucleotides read TGTGCCAGCAGTTTAGGACAGGGGGGCCTCTATGGCTACACCTTC. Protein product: CASSLGQGGLYGYTF.

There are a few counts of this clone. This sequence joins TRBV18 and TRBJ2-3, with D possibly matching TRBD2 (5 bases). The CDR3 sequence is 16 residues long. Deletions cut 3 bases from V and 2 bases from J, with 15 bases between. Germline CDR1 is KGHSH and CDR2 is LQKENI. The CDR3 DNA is TGTGCCAGCTCACCCTACCGGGGAGAAAACACAGATACGCAGTATTTT. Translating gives CASSPYRGENTDTQYF.

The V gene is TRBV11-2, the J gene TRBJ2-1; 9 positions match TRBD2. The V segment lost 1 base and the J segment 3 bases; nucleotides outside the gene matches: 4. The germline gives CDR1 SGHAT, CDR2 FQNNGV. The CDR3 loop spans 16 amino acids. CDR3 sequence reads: CASSLAPSGDYNEQFF. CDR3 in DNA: TGTGCCAGCAGCTTAGCCCCTAGCGGGGACTACAATGAGCAGTTCTTC.

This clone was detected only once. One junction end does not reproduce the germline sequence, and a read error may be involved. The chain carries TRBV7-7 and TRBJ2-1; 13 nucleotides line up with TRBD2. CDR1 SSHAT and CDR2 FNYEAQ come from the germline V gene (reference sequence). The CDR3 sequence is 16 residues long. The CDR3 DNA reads TGTGCTAGCAGCCGGCGACTAGCGGGAGGCCCCAATGAGCAGTTCTTC. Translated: CASSRRLAGGPNEQFF. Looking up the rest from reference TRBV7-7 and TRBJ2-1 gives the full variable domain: GAGVSQSPRYKVTKRGQDVTLRCDPISSHATLYWYQQALGQGPEFLTYFNYEAQPDKSGLPSDRFSAERPEGSISTLTIQRTEQRDSAMYRCASSRRLAGGPNEQFFGPGTRLTVL.

This CDR3 reads CATSDRDSYEQYF. The CDR3 DNA reads TGTGCCACCAGTGACCGAGACAGTTACGAGCAGTACTTC. The rearrangement joins TRBV24-1 to TRBJ2-7, with D perhaps matching TRBD1 (5 bases). The CDR3 has 13 amino acids. Looked up from germline, CDR1 is KGHDR and CDR2 is SFDVKD. V lost 4 bases to trimming and J lost 4 bases, with 10 bases between them.

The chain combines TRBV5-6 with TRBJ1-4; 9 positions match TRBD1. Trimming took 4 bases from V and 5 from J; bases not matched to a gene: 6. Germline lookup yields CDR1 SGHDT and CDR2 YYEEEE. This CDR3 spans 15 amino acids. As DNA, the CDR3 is TGTGCCAGCAGCGCCACGACAGGGGGGAATGAAAAACTGTTTTTT. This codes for CASSATTGGNEKLFF.

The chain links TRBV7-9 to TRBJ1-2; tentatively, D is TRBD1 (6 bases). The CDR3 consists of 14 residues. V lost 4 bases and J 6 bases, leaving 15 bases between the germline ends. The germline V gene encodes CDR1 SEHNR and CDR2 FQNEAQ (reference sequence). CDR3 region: CASSSLGGAHGYTF. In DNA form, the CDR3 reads TGTGCCAGCAGCTCGCTCGGGGGGGCCCATGGCTACACCTTC.

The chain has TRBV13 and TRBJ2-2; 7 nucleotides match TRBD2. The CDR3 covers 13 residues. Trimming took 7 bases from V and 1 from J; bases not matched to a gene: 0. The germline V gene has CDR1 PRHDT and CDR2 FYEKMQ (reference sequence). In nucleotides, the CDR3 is TGTGCCAGCAAGCGGGAGAACACCGGGGAGCTGTTTTTT. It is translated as CASKRENTGELFF.

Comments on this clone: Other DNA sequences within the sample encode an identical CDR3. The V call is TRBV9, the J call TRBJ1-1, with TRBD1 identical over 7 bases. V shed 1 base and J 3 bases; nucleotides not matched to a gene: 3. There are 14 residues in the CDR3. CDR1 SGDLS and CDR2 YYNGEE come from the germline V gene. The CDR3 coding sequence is TGTGCCAGCAGCGTACTTACAGGGGACACTGAAGCTTTCTTT. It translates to CASSVLTGDTEAFF.

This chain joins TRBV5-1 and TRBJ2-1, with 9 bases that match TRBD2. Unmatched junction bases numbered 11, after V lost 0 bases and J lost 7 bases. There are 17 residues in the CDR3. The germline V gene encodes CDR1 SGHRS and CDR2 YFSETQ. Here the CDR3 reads CASSLGAGGREGNEQFF. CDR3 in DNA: TGCGCCAGCAGCTTGGGGGCCGGCGGGAGGGAGGGGAATGAGCAGTTCTTC.

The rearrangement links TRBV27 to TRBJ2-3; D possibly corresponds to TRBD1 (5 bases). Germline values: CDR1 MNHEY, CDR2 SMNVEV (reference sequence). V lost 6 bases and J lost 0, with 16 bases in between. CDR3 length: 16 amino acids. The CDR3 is CASRPRTTWSTDTQYF. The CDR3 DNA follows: TGTGCCAGCAGACCACGGACAACTTGGAGCACAGATACGCAGTATTTT.

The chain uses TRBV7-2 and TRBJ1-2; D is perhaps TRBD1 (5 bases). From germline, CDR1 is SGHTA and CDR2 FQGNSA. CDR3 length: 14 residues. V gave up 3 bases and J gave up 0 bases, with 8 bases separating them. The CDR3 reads CASSFTGPNYGYTF. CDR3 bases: TGTGCCAGCAGCTTTACAGGACCTAACTATGGCTACACCTTC.

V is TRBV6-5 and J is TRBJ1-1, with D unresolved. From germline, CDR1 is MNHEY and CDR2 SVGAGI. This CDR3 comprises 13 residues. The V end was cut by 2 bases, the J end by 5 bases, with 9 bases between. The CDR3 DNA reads TGTGCCAGCAGTTACGGGGTTGGGACTGAAGCTTTCTTT. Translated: CASSYGVGTEAFF.

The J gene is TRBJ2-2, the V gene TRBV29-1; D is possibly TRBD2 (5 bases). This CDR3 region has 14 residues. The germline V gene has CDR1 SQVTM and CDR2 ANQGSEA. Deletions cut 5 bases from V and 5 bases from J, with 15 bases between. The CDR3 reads CSVRGRRDTGELFF. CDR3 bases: TGCAGCGTTCGTGGGAGAAGGGATACCGGGGAGCTGTTTTTT.